One and the same sample provided the 31 T cell receptor beta chains below, sequenced in a study of T cells after yellow fever vaccination. Using its own MiXCR run on the 5' RACE reads, TCRdb lists one record per CDR3 protein. The sample yields about 320,000 distinct CDR3 sequences, around 6.8% seen once. Here the sequenced sample was PBMCs, taken roughly 46 days after the first yellow fever vaccination. The receptor source for this set is a man in his late teens or twenties who received the YFV17D yellow fever vaccine.

This clonotype appeared once. This sequence may be a read error, since a much larger clone differs from it by one base. The chain couples TRBV5-5 to TRBJ2-1, with 10 bases fitting TRBD2. The germline gives CDR1 SGHKS, CDR2 YYEKEE (reference sequence). CDR3 size: 14 residues. CDR3 nucleotide sequence: TGTGCCAGAAGCTTGGAACTAGCGGGGAATGAGCAGTTCTTC. Translation gives CARSLELAGNEQFF.

The table lists this clonotype with a few counts. V is TRBV5-4 and J is TRBJ2-2, with a tentative D call TRBD2 (6 bases). This CDR3 is built from 16 residues. Per germline, CDR1 SGHNT and CDR2 YYREEE (reference sequence). V was trimmed by 1 base and J by 6 bases, leaving 16 bases between them. The chain's CDR3 is CASSLSSAGLPGELFF. As DNA, the CDR3 is TGTGCCAGCAGCTTGAGCTCGGCGGGGCTCCCCGGGGAGCTGTTTTTT.

The chain carries TRBV14 and TRBJ2-7; D not resolved. The CDR3 is made up of 15 amino acids. V lost 4 bases and J 2 bases, leaving 15 bases between the germline ends. Germline CDR1 and CDR2: SGHDN and FVKESK. The CDR3 coding sequence is TGTGCCAGCAGCCCCTGGCAACCCACTGCCTACGAGCAGTACTTC. This gives the protein CASSPWQPTAYEQYF. Combining the CDR3 with reference TRBV14 and TRBJ2-7 gives the whole variable domain EAGVTQFPSHSVIEKGQTVTLRCDPISGHDNLYWYRRVMGKEIKFLLHFVKESKQDESGMPNNRFLAERTGGTYSTLKVQPAELEDSGVYFCASSPWQPTAYEQYFGPGTRLTVT.

The rearrangement links TRBV6-2 or TRBV6-3 to TRBJ2-3; TRBD2 matches at 8 bases. Germline V gene sequence: CDR1 MNHEY, CDR2 SVGEGT. The V and J ends lost 10 bases and 5 bases, in that order; junction bases with no gene match: 8. The CDR3 length is 13 residues. CDR3 DNA: TGTGCCATTTCGGGGGGGCCTGGAGATACGCAGTATTTT. Translating it yields CAISGGPGDTQYF.

With respect to this clonotype: A junction end diverges from the germline sequence, so it may reflect a read error. The chain combines TRBV4-2 with TRBJ2-3; TRBD2 aligns across 13 bases. The length of the CDR3 is 17 residues. Looked up from germline, CDR1 is LGHNA and CDR2 is YNFKEQ. CDR3 residues: CASNQEGGLAGQDTQYF. The CDR3 DNA reads as TGTGCCAGCAACCAAGAGGGGGGACTAGCGGGACAGGATACGCAGTATTTT.

CDR3 sequence (DNA): TGTGCCAGCAGCGTAGCCCGGGGGGGGGGTTCTGATACGCAGTATTTT. Amino acid sequence: CASSVARGGGSDTQYF. V and J are TRBV9 and TRBJ2-3, with 8 bases fitting TRBD2. Germline CDR1 reads SGDLS; CDR2 reads YYNGEE. The CDR3 runs 16 residues. With V trimmed by 0 bases and J by 6 bases, 9 bases remained unmatched.

This clonotype was detected only a few times. This chain links TRBV7-2 with TRBJ2-3; D gene uncertain. The CDR3 contains 15 residues. Deletions cut 4 bases from V and 0 bases from J, with 11 bases between. Germline V gene data show CDR1 as SGHTA and CDR2 as FQGNSA. The CDR3 here is CASSSVSASTDTQYF. CDR3 DNA sequence: TGTGCCAGCAGCTCGGTATCCGCTAGCACAGATACGCAGTATTTT.

This clonotype was seen only once. A clone one base away is much larger, so this may be a read error. In DNA form, the CDR3 reads TGTGCCAGCAGCCCGCGGCGGGGCCACGAGCAGCACTTC. Residues: CASSPRRGHEQHF. J is TRBJ2-7 and V is TRBV7-2, with TRBD2 as a possible D gene (6 bases). CDR1 and CDR2 (germline): SGHTA, FQGNSA. CDR3 length: 13 residues.

This clonotype has at least ten counts. The chain joins TRBV7-9 to TRBJ1-5, with D perhaps matching TRBD1 (6 bases). The germline V and J ends were trimmed by 8 bases and 0 bases, with 11 bases remaining between them. CDR1 is SEHNR and CDR2 is FQNEAQ in the germline V gene (reference sequence). This CDR3 comprises 14 residues. CDR3: CASWSGDSNQPQHF. The DNA for the CDR3 is TGTGCCAGCTGGTCAGGGGATAGCAATCAGCCCCAGCATTTT.

This clonotype was detected ten times or more. The V and J genes are TRBV7-9 and TRBJ2-5, with D perhaps matching TRBD2 (5 bases). The CDR3 sequence is 13 residues long. V was pared by 4 bases and J by 5 bases, with 11 bases between. Per the germline V gene, CDR1 is SEHNR and CDR2 is FQNEAQ (reference sequence). CDR3 sequence reads: CASSSRGDETQYF. The DNA of the CDR3 is TGTGCCAGCAGCTCACGGGGAGACGAGACCCAGTACTTC.

This clonotype came up many times. The chain uses TRBV5-1 and TRBJ1-2; no firm D call. The CDR3 covers 14 residues. Trimming removed 0 bases from V and 0 bases from J, with 6 bases in between. The germline V gene has CDR1 SGHRS and CDR2 YFSETQ. The CDR3 DNA reads TGCGCCAGCAGCTTGGACGGCGCTAACTATGGCTACACCTTC. It is translated as CASSLDGANYGYTF.

This clonotype occurred a few times. This sequence joins TRBV29-1 and TRBJ1-1; D ambiguous. With 4 bases removed from V and 9 bases from J, the gap between germline ends came to 9 bases. CDR3 size: 10 residues. CDR1 and CDR2 from the germline V gene are SQVTM and ANQGSEA. The DNA for the CDR3 is TGCAGCGTTGGAGAAGGGAAAGCTTTCTTT. Protein product: CSVGEGKAFF.

V usage is TRBV28 and J usage is TRBJ2-5, with D perhaps TRBD1 (6 bases). The CDR3 is 13 residues long. Trimming removed 8 bases from V and 0 bases from J, with 10 bases in between. Germline V gene lookup returns CDR1 MDHEN and CDR2 SYDVKM. CDR3 nucleotide sequence: TGTGCCAGCTACAGGGCGTACCAAGAGACCCAGTACTTC. This codes for CASYRAYQETQYF. Combining the CDR3 with reference TRBV28 and TRBJ2-5 gives the whole variable domain DVKVTQSSRYLVKRTGEKVFLECVQDMDHENMFWYRQDPGLGLRLIYFSYDVKMKEKGDIPEGYSVSREKKERFSLILESASTNQTSMYLCASYRAYQETQYFGPGTRLLVL.

This chain connects TRBV28 to TRBJ1-1; D remains unclear. CDR1 and CDR2 (germline): MDHEN, SYDVKM. This CDR3 spans 13 amino acids. The V gene lost 6 bases and the J gene lost 11 bases, with 19 bases spanning the gap. The CDR3 loop is CASRGVGGRRAFF. The CDR3 DNA sequence: TGTGCCAGCAGGGGTGTAGGCGGAAGACGCGCTTTCTTT.

This clonotype was seen ten or more times. The chain links TRBV5-1 to TRBJ2-1; no reliable D call. The length of the CDR3 is 14 residues. The V gene's germline CDR1 is SGHRS and CDR2 YFSETQ. Trimming took 0 bases from V and 0 from J, leaving 4 bases between them. CDR3 DNA sequence: TGCGCCAGCAGCTTGGGGAGCTCCTACAATGAGCAGTTCTTC. The encoded protein is CASSLGSSYNEQFF.

This sequence joins TRBV6-2 or TRBV6-3 and TRBJ2-3; TRBD2 might be the D (6 bases). The length of the CDR3 is 15 residues. The germline V and J ends were trimmed by 6 bases and 5 bases, with 18 bases remaining between them. Germline loops: CDR1 MNHEY, CDR2 SVGEGT. CDR3 sequence: CASRHGGVVLDTQYF. DNA for the CDR3: TGTGCCAGCAGACACGGCGGGGTAGTTCTAGATACGCAGTATTTT.

V and J are TRBV29-1 and TRBJ2-3; 10 nucleotides line up with TRBD2. Germline CDR1 reads SQVTM; CDR2 reads ANQGSEA. J lost 8 bases, V lost 5 bases, and 4 bases had no gene match. The CDR3 runs 12 residues. CDR3 nucleotide sequence: TGCAGCGTTTCTAGCGGGGGCGGTACGCAGTATTTT. It translates to CSVSSGGGTQYF.

This clonotype occurred many times. The J gene is TRBJ2-3, the V gene TRBV7-2, with 15 bases identical to TRBD2. V lost 4 bases to trimming and J lost 1 base; unmatched junction nucleotides: 0. Germline V gene lookup returns CDR1 SGHTA and CDR2 FQGNSA. CDR3 length: 16 amino acids. The CDR3 is CASSWTSGGGTDTQYF. The DNA for the CDR3 is TGTGCCAGCAGCTGGACTAGCGGGGGGGGCACAGATACGCAGTATTTT.

V usage is TRBV12-3 or TRBV12-4 and J usage is TRBJ2-1; weak D call: TRBD1 (5 bases). The CDR3 sequence is 13 residues long. V dropped 4 bases and J dropped 4 bases, with 8 bases sitting between them. CDR3 protein: CASSSAGYNEQFF. DNA of the CDR3: TGTGCCAGCAGTTCGGCAGGGTACAATGAGCAGTTCTTC.

This clonotype was detected only a few times. The gene calls are TRBV6-1 and TRBJ2-7, with 10 positions matching TRBD2. V was clipped by 6 bases and J by 4 bases; unmatched bases: 12. CDR3 length equals 16 residues. Germline V gene lookup returns CDR1 MNHNS and CDR2 SASEGT. Here the CDR3 reads CASSGLQRGGSYEQYF. CDR3 in DNA: TGTGCCAGCAGCGGATTGCAGCGGGGGGGCAGTTACGAGCAGTACTTC.

This clonotype appeared many times. V gene TRBV11-2 combines with J gene TRBJ1-1, with D maybe TRBD1 (5 bases). The CDR3 contains 12 residues. Germline CDR1 SGHAT, CDR2 FQNNGV. V was shortened by 3 bases and J by 9 bases, with 11 bases between the two germline ends. CDR3 in amino acids: CASSLGDLQAFF. The CDR3 region has the DNA TGTGCCAGCAGCTTGGGGGATTTACAAGCTTTCTTT.

This chain connects TRBV3-1 to TRBJ1-6; D gene ambiguous. V was cut by 3 bases and J by 8 bases, with 14 bases left in between. The germline V gene has CDR1 LGHDT and CDR2 YNNKEL (reference sequence). This CDR3 has 15 amino acids. The CDR3 loop reads CASSHSTFSHSPLHF. The CDR3 DNA sequence: TGTGCCAGCAGCCACTCGACATTCTCGCATTCACCCCTCCACTTT.

The chain uses TRBV30 and TRBJ1-1; unclear D gene. The CDR3 has 11 amino acids. Germline CDR1 reads GTSNPN; CDR2 reads SVGIG (reference sequence). V was trimmed by 3 bases and J by 4 bases, leaving 6 bases between them. CDR3 sequence reads: CAWREGTEAFF. The CDR3 nucleotides read TGTGCCTGGAGGGAGGGCACTGAAGCTTTCTTT.

This clonotype was recorded at least ten times. The CDR3 is CAIRGTSTDTQYF. The CDR3 DNA follows: TGTGCCATCCGTGGTACTAGCACAGATACGCAGTATTTT. The chain combines TRBV10-3 with TRBJ2-3, with unresolved D. From germline, CDR1 is ENHRY and CDR2 SYGVKD. This CDR3 is built from 13 residues. The germline V and J ends were trimmed by 8 bases and 0 bases, with 9 bases remaining between them.

Concerning this clonotype itself: Just one base apart from a much larger clone, this may be a read error. The chain recombines TRBV4-2 with TRBJ2-7; tentatively, D is TRBD2 (5 bases). V lost 8 bases and J lost 9, with 17 bases in between. This CDR3 comprises 12 residues. Germline V gene sequence: CDR1 LGHNA, CDR2 YNFKEQ. The CDR3 loop is CASGPVGSGQYF. CDR3 in DNA: TGTGCCAGCGGCCCCGTGGGGAGCGGGCAGTACTTC.

This chain links TRBV20-1 with TRBJ2-5; no clear D gene. Between the trimmed V and J ends, which lost 3 bases and 4 bases, there was a span of 9 bases. The CDR3 contains 12 residues. The germline V gene has CDR1 DFQATT and CDR2 SNEGSKA (reference sequence). CDR3 DNA: TGCAGTGCTAGTGGGTACGGAGAGACCCAGTACTTC. It is translated as CSASGYGETQYF.

This clonotype was observed a handful of times. This rearrangement joins TRBV6-1 to TRBJ2-2; D remains ambiguous. The germline CDR1 and CDR2 sequences are MNHNS and SASEGT. CDR3 size: 13 residues. With 8 bases removed from V and 0 bases from J, the gap between germline ends came to 7 bases. The CDR3 nucleotides are TGTGCCAGCTTCACAGCGAACACCGGGGAGCTGTTTTTT. As protein: CASFTANTGELFF.

This clonotype was seen repeatedly, ten times or more. V is TRBV12-3 or TRBV12-4 and J is TRBJ2-7; TRBD1 or TRBD2 may be the D gene (5 bases each). Trimming pared 3 bases from V and 5 bases from J, leaving 11 bases between. The CDR3 runs to 13 residues. CDR3 DNA sequence: TGTGCCAGCAGTTTCCTCGGGGCCCACGAGCAGTACTTC. Translation: CASSFLGAHEQYF.

This clonotype appeared a few times. This chain links TRBV12-5 with TRBJ2-1, with TRBD1 matching over 8 bases. CDR3 length: 16 residues. Germline values: CDR1 LGHNT, CDR2 FRNRAP. Trimming cost V 6 bases and J 0 bases; bases outside gene matches: 7. CDR3 bases: TGTGCTAGTGGCTCGGGACAGGCCAACTCCTACAATGAGCAGTTCTTC. Encoded protein: CASGSGQANSYNEQFF.

This chain connects TRBV20-1 to TRBJ2-1; weak D call: TRBD2 (6 bases). Looked up from germline, CDR1 is DFQATT and CDR2 is SNEGSKA (reference sequence). The CDR3 runs 14 residues. The CDR3 loop is CSAVPAGSYNEQFF. CDR3 sequence (DNA): TGCAGCGCCGTACCGGCGGGGTCCTACAATGAGCAGTTCTTC.

This clonotype has more than one count but fewer than ten. The chain recombines TRBV9 with TRBJ1-6; 7 bases align to TRBD1. Germline V CDR1 and CDR2: SGDLS, YYNGEE. After removal of 0 bases from V and 8 bases from J, the junction contained 2 bases not matched to a gene. The CDR3 spans 14 residues. The CDR3 protein is CASSVVDRDSPLHF. The CDR3 DNA reads TGTGCCAGCAGCGTAGTCGACAGGGATTCACCCCTCCACTTT.